This is a list of T cell receptor beta chains from one sample in a study of blood T cell repertoires in COVID-19. Sequencing used immunoSEQ multiplex PCR; TCRdb keeps in-frame clones, though not all of them. The table shows roughly 120,000 clones, with more than 80% occurring only once. The sample was peripheral blood. These receptors all come from an elderly woman with COVID-19, enrolled during active disease. The CDR3 runs from the conserved cysteine through the conserved F or W. D genes are given only for firm matches. Size tells how often a clone was seen (once, few, many) or the class of an expanded clone, and some rows leave it out.

TRBJ2-7 TRBD1 TRBV5-1 . CASSRDSFEQYF TGCGCCAGCAGCCGGGACAGTTTCGAGCAGTACTTC
TRBJ1-2 . TRBV6-6 . CASSYGDRFYGYTF TGTGCCAGCAGTTACGGAGACAGATTCTATGGCTACACCTTC
TRBJ2-7 TRBD1 TRBV6-1 many CASSEGDSSYEQYF TGTGCCAGCAGTGAAGGGGACAGCTCCTACGAGCAGTACTTC
TRBJ2-6 . TRBV4-3 . CASSQGRLSGANVLTF TGCGCCAGCAGCCAAGGCAGGCTCTCTGGGGCCAACGTCCTGACTTTC
TRBJ1-1 . TRBV28 . CASSPPGLMNTEAFF TGTGCCAGCAGCCCACCGGGACTTATGAACACTGAAGCTTTCTTT
TRBJ1-1 . TRBV27 few CASLDLSIGQHEAFF TGTGCCAGCCTGGATCTTAGTATCGGACAGCATGAAGCTTTCTTT
TRBJ2-3 . TRBV4-2 . CASSQGRFSPGRDTQYF TGTGCCAGCAGCCAAGGCCGGTTCAGCCCGGGGAGAGATACGCAGTATTTT
TRBJ1-5 TRBD1 TRBV19 . CASSIGTGIGNQPQHF TGTGCCAGTAGTATAGGGACAGGGATTGGCAATCAGCCCCAGCATTTT
TRBJ2-3 . TRBV4-3 . CASSQYRDSSSPDTQYF TGCGCCAGCAGCCAATACCGGGACTCATCCTCCCCAGATACGCAGTATTTT
TRBJ2-7 . TRBV19 . CASSAQTGTEQYF TGTGCCAGTAGCGCACAAACAGGGACCGAGCAGTACTTC
TRBJ2-2 . TRBV11-2 . CASSLGIVTGELFF TGTGCCAGCAGCTTAGGAATAGTCACCGGGGAGCTGTTTTTT
TRBJ2-4 TRBD1 TRBV19 . CASSIVGGQENIQYF TGTGCCAGTAGTATAGTGGGGGGACAGGAAAACATTCAGTACTTC